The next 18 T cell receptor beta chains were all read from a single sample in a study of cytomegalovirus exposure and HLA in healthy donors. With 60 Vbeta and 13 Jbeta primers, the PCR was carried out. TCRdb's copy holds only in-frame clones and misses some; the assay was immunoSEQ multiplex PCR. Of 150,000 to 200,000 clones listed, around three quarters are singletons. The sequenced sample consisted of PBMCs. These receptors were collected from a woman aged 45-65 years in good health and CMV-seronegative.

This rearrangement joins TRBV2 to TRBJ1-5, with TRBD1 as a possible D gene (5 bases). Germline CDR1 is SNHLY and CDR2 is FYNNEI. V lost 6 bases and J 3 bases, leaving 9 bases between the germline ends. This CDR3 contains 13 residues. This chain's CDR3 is CASSDSFNQPQHF. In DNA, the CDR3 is TGTGCCAGCAGCGACAGCTTCAATCAGCCCCAGCATTTT.

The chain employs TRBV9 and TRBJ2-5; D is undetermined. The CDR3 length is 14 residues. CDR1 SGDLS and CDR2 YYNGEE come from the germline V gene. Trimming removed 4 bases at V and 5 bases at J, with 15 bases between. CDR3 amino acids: CASSPRPGHETQYF. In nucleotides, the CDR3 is TGTGCCAGCAGCCCCCGTCCTGGCCATGAGACCCAGTACTTC.

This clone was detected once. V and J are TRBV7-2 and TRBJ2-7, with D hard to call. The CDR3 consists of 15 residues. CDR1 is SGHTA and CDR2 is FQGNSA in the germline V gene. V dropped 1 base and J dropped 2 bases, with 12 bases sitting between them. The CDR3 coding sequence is TGTGCCAGCAGCTTAGATTCAACGGTAACCTACGAGCAGTACTTC. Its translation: CASSLDSTVTYEQYF.

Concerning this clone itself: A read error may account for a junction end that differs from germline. Here the CDR3 reads CSSSLDRVNSYEQYF. In DNA form, the CDR3 reads TGTTCCAGCAGCTTAGACAGGGTGAACTCCTACGAGCAGTACTTC. The chain carries TRBV7-9 and TRBJ2-7; TRBD1 matches 7 bases. Germline CDR1 reads SEHNR; CDR2 reads FQNEAQ (reference sequence). This CDR3 has 15 residues. Variable domain in full (rest from reference TRBV7-9 and TRBJ2-7): DTGVSQNPRHKITKRGQNVTFRCDPISEHNRLYWYRQTLGQGPEFLTYFQNEAQLEKSRLLSDRFSAERPKGSFSTLEIQRTEQGDSAMYLCSSSLDRVNSYEQYFGPGTRLTVT.

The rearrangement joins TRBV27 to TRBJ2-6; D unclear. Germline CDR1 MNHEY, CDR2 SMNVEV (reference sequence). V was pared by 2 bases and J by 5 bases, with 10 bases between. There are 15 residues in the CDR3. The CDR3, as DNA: TGTGCCAGCAGTTTACTCGCTGGCAGGGCCAACGTCCTGACTTTC. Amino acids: CASSLLAGRANVLTF.

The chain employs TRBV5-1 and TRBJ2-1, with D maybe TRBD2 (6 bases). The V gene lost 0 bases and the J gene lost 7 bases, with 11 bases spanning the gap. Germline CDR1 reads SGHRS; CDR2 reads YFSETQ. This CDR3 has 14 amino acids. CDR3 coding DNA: TGCGCCAGCAGCTTGGGCCTGGCGGGGAATGAGCAGTTCTTC. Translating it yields CASSLGLAGNEQFF.

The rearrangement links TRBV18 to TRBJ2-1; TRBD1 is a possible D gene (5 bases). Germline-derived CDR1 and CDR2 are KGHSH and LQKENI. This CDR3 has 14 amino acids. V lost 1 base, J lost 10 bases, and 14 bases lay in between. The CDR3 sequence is CASSPRTEGVEQFF. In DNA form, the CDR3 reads TGTGCCAGCTCACCACGGACGGAAGGGGTAGAGCAGTTCTTC.

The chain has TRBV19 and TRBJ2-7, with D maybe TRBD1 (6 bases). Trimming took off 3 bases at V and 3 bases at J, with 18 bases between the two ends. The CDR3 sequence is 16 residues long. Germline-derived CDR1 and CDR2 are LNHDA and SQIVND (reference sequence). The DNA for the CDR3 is TGTGCCAGTAGTATTTCGATGCCAGGGGCTAACTACGAGCAGTACTTC. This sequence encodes CASSISMPGANYEQYF. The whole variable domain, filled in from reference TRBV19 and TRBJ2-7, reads DGGITQSPKYLFRKEGQNVTLSCEQNLNHDAMYWYRQDPGQGLRLIYYSQIVNDFQKGDIAEGYSVSREKKESFPLTVTSAQKNPTAFYLCASSISMPGANYEQYFGPGTRLTVT.

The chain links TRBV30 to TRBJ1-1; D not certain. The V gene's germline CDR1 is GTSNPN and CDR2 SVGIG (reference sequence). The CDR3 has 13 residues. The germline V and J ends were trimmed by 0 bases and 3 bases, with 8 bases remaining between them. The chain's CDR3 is CAWSVSGDTEAFF. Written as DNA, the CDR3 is TGTGCCTGGAGTGTAAGCGGGGACACTGAAGCTTTCTTT.

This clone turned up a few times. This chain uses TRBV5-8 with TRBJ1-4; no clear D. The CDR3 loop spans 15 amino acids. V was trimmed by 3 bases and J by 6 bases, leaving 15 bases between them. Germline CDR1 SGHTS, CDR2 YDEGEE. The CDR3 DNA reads TGTGCCAGCAGCTCAGTGGGGAGGAGAGATGAAAAACTGTTTTTT. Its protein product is CASSSVGRRDEKLFF.

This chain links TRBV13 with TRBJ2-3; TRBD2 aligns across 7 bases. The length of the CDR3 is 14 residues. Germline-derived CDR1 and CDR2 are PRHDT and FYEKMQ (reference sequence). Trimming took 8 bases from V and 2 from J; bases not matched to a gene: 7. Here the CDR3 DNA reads TGTGCCAGCGGGGAGCGGGGCTACACAGATACGCAGTATTTT. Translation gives CASGERGYTDTQYF.

The CDR3 sequence is CASSPPPGLGEQYF. CDR3 coding DNA: TGTGCCAGCTCACCACCGCCAGGGCTAGGGGAGCAGTACTTC. The rearrangement uses TRBV18 and TRBJ2-7; possible D gene TRBD1, 5 bases. V lost 0 bases to trimming and J lost 7 bases, with 13 bases between them. The CDR3 consists of 14 residues. Germline V lookup: CDR1 KGHSH, CDR2 LQKENI.

In DNA form, the CDR3 reads TGTGCCAGCAGTGGGAGAGGTCTCGGCTACACCTTC. Amino acids: CASSGRGLGYTF. V gene TRBV27 combines with J gene TRBJ1-2; D unresolved. The CDR3 contains 12 residues. V was clipped by 5 bases and J by 8 bases, with 12 bases between them. CDR1 is MNHEY, CDR2 SMNVEV, per germline (reference sequence).

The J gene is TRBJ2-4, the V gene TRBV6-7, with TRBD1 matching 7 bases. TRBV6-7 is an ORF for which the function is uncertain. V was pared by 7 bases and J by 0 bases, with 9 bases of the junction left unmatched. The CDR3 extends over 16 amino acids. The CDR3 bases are TGTGCCAGCACCCGGGGACAGCGTCTAGCCAAAAACATTCAGTACTTC. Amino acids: CASTRGQRLAKNIQYF.

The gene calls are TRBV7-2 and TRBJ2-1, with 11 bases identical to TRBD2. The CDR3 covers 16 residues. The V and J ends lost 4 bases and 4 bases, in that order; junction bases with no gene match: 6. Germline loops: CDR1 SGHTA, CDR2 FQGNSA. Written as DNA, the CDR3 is TGTGCCAGCAGCTCCGTAGGGACTAGCGGATACAATGAGCAGTTCTTC. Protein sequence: CASSSVGTSGYNEQFF.

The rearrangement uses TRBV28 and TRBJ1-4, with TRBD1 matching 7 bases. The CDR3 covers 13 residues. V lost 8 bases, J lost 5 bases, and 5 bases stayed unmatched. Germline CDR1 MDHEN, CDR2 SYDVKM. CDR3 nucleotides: TGTGCCAGCCTGGGACAGCGAAATGAAAAACTGTTTTTT. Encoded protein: CASLGQRNEKLFF. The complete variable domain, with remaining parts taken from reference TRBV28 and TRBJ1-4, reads DVKVTQSSRYLVKRTGEKVFLECVQDMDHENMFWYRQDPGLGLRLIYFSYDVKMKEKGDIPEGYSVSREKKERFSLILESASTNQTSMYLCASLGQRNEKLFFGSGTQLSVL.

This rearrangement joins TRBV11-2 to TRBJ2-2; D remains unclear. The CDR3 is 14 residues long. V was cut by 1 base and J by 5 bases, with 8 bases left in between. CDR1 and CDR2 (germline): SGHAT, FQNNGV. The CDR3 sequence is CASSLVRITGELFF. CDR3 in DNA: TGTGCCAGCAGCTTAGTGCGAATTACCGGGGAGCTGTTTTTT.

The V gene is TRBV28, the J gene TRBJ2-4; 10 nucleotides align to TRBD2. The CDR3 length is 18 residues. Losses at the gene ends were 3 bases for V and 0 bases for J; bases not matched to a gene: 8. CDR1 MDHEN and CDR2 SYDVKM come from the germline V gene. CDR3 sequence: CASSFNSGRELAKNIQYF. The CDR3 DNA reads TGTGCCAGCAGTTTCAACAGCGGGAGGGAATTAGCCAAAAACATTCAGTACTTC.